Each of the 29 T cell receptor beta chains below was sequenced from the same sample in a study of T cell repertoires in aging, cancer and after chemotherapy. Multiplex touch-down PCR with TRB-A/B primers amplified rearranged V-D-J TRB sequences. A single record per CDR3 protein comes from TCRdb applying MiXCR to the multiplex PCR reads. The sample yields over 9,500 distinct CDR3 sequences, approximately 30% seen once. TCR beta rearrangements were amplified from peripheral blood genomic DNA. The sample comprised blood. All receptors come from a human donor in good health.

This clonotype was picked up a small number of times. The gene calls are TRBV18 and TRBJ2-5, with TRBD1 matching 7 bases. The germline V gene has CDR1 KGHSH and CDR2 LQKENI. J gave up 1 base and V 3 bases, and 5 bases lay outside the gene matches. The length of the CDR3 is 15 residues. CDR3 DNA: TGTGCCAGCTCACCCCAGGGACAGCCCCAAGAGACCCAGTACTTC. This sequence encodes CASSPQGQPQETQYF.

This clonotype was detected a few times. This chain uses TRBV27 with TRBJ1-1; weak D call: TRBD1 (5 bases). V lost 5 bases to trimming and J lost 4 bases, with 14 bases between them. CDR1 and CDR2 (germline): MNHEY, SMNVEV (reference sequence). The CDR3 extends over 14 amino acids. The CDR3, as DNA: TGTGCCAGCAGTCAGTCGGGGGGGGGCACTGAAGCTTTCTTT. This codes for CASSQSGGGTEAFF.

The chain couples TRBV18 to TRBJ2-2, with 13 bases lining up with TRBD2. The V gene end was trimmed by 3 bases and the J gene end by 1 base; junction bases not matched to a gene: 2. CDR3 length: 17 amino acids. Germline V gives CDR1 KGHSH, CDR2 LQKENI. The CDR3 DNA is TGTGCCAGCTCACCCAGGACTAGCGGGGGGAACACCGGGGAGCTGTTTTTT. Its translation is CASSPRTSGGNTGELFF.

The chain combines TRBV30 with TRBJ2-3; a possible D gene is TRBD2 (5 bases). Trimming left V 1 base short and J 4 bases short, with 9 bases between. Germline V lookup: CDR1 GTSNPN, CDR2 SVGIG (reference sequence). The CDR3 totals 13 residues. This CDR3 is CAWSAISADTQYF. For the CDR3, the DNA is TGTGCCTGGAGTGCAATTAGCGCAGATACGCAGTATTTT. Combining the CDR3 with reference TRBV30 and TRBJ2-3 gives the whole variable domain SQTIHQWPATLVQPVGSPLSLECTVEGTSNPNLYWYRQAAGRGLQLLFYSVGIGQISSEVPQNLSASRPQDRQFILSSKKLLLSDSGFYLCAWSAISADTQYFGPGTRLTVL.

This clonotype has only a few counts. The gene calls are TRBV6-5 and TRBJ2-3; TRBD1 matches at 9 bases. This CDR3 has 15 residues. Germline assignment: CDR1 MNHEY and CDR2 SVGAGI. V lost 0 bases and J lost 4; bases outside the gene matches: 2. CDR3: CASSYSGQGSDTQYF. As DNA, the CDR3 is TGTGCCAGCAGTTACTCTGGACAGGGGTCAGATACGCAGTATTTT.

Notes on this clonotype: An end of the junction does not agree with germline; a read error may underlie this. This rearrangement joins TRBV11-3 to TRBJ2-7; TRBD1 agrees at 7 bases. CDR1 and CDR2 (germline): SGHNT, YENEEA. This CDR3 has 14 amino acids. For the CDR3, the DNA is TGCGCCAGCAGTTGGGGACAGCCCCCCAACGAGCAGTACTTC. This gives the protein CASSWGQPPNEQYF.

The V and J genes are TRBV11-3 and TRBJ2-5; 14 bases are shared with TRBD2. Germline V CDR1 and CDR2: SGHNT, YENEEA. V gave up 8 bases and J gave up 6 bases; unmatched junction bases: 8. CDR3 length: 15 residues. In DNA, the CDR3 is TGTGCCAGCGGGTGGACTAGCGGGGGGACCCAGACCCAGTACTTC. It encodes CASGWTSGGTQTQYF.

By proportion, this clonotype is medium-sized (0.01 to 0.1%). CDR3 region: CSVVQGQGAYNEQFF. The CDR3 coding sequence is TGCAGCGTTGTCCAAGGGCAGGGGGCGTACAATGAGCAGTTCTTC. V gene TRBV29-1 combines with J gene TRBJ2-1; 8 nucleotides align to TRBD1. The CDR3 sequence is 15 residues long. The germline V gene encodes CDR1 SQVTM and CDR2 ANQGSEA. J gave up 4 bases and V 4 bases, and 9 bases lay outside the gene matches.

The sample holds a few counts of this clonotype. The chain is built from TRBV19 and TRBJ1-2; 7 bases are shared with TRBD1. This CDR3 comprises 14 residues. Per germline, CDR1 LNHDA and CDR2 SQIVND (reference sequence). The trim removed 5 bases at V and 8 bases at J, leaving 11 bases unmatched. The CDR3 region is CASSHTGAAEGYTF. The CDR3 DNA reads TGTGCCAGTAGTCATACAGGGGCCGCGGAGGGCTACACCTTC.

The CDR3 nucleotides read TGTGCCAGCAGTGGCCAGCGGGGTTCTTTACACAATGAGCAGTTCTTC. Protein: CASSGQRGSLHNEQFF. The V and J genes are TRBV27 and TRBJ2-1; 7 bases are a match to TRBD2. The V gene end was trimmed by 5 bases and the J gene end by 5 bases; junction bases not matched to a gene: 12. The CDR3 spans 16 residues. Germline lookup yields CDR1 MNHEY and CDR2 SMNVEV (reference sequence).

This clonotype was seen only a few times. The chain is built from TRBV12-3 or TRBV12-4 and TRBJ1-2; D possibly corresponds to TRBD1 (5 bases). V lost 4 bases to trimming and J lost 8 bases, with 17 bases between them. This CDR3 spans 14 amino acids. As DNA, the CDR3 is TGTGCCAGCAGTTCCAAGCAGGGAGTAGGCGGCTACACCTTC. Translation gives CASSSKQGVGGYTF.

The J gene is TRBJ1-6, the V gene TRBV5-1, with D perhaps TRBD1 (5 bases). This CDR3 has 12 amino acids. Looked up from germline, CDR1 is SGHRS and CDR2 is YFSETQ. Trimming removed 4 bases from V and 10 bases from J, with 9 bases in between. The CDR3 spells CASSRPGSPLHF. As DNA, the CDR3 is TGCGCCAGCAGCCGTCCAGGGTCACCCCTCCACTTT.

V is TRBV11-2 and J is TRBJ2-2, with D maybe TRBD2 (6 bases). The CDR3 totals 15 residues. Trimming took off 3 bases at V and 6 bases at J, with 14 bases between the two ends. Looked up from germline, CDR1 is SGHAT and CDR2 is FQNNGV. This CDR3 reads CASSFGAGGAGELFF. As DNA, the CDR3 is TGTGCCAGCAGCTTCGGCGCAGGAGGGGCCGGGGAGCTGTTTTTT.

The rearrangement joins TRBV29-1 to TRBJ1-5; weak D call: TRBD1 (5 bases). Trimming pared 8 bases from V and 6 bases from J, leaving 14 bases between. This CDR3 contains 12 residues. CDR1 is SQVTM and CDR2 is ANQGSEA in the germline V gene. The CDR3 nucleotides read TGCAGCCCCGAGCAGGGAAGTCAGCCCCAGCATTTT. It encodes CSPEQGSQPQHF.

The chain recombines TRBV5-6 with TRBJ2-3; D unclear. The CDR3 runs 16 residues. Germline CDR1 and CDR2: SGHDT and YYEEEE. With 4 bases removed from V and 1 base from J, the gap between germline ends came to 16 bases. DNA for the CDR3: TGTGCCAGCAGCCCCTGGACGAGGATGGGCACAGATACGCAGTATTTT. Translated, it gives CASSPWTRMGTDTQYF.

Only a few counts were recorded for this clonotype. The chain is built from TRBV6-1 and TRBJ2-7, with D hard to call. The ends were cut back, 8 bases at V and 4 bases at J, with 6 bases in the middle. CDR3 length: 10 amino acids. CDR1 is MNHNS and CDR2 is SASEGT in the germline V gene. CDR3 bases: TGTGCCAGCCTAAGGTACGAGCAGTACTTC. It yields the protein CASLRYEQYF.

By share, this clonotype counts as medium-sized. The chain carries TRBV29-1 and TRBJ2-2; D perhaps matches TRBD2 (6 bases). Germline loops: CDR1 SQVTM, CDR2 ANQGSEA. Trimming took 7 bases from V and 0 from J, leaving 9 bases between them. The CDR3 consists of 13 residues. CDR3 in DNA: TGCAGCGGACGGGGGACGAACACCGGGGAGCTGTTTTTT. Its protein product is CSGRGTNTGELFF.

The CDR3 here is CASRAWASVYEQYF. DNA for the CDR3: TGTGCCAGCAGGGCGTGGGCTAGCGTGTACGAGCAGTACTTC. V and J are TRBV5-6 and TRBJ2-7; D might be TRBD2 (6 bases). This CDR3 region has 14 residues. V was clipped by 5 bases and J by 4 bases, with 16 bases between them. Per germline, CDR1 SGHDT and CDR2 YYEEEE.

The J gene is TRBJ1-2, the V gene TRBV6-2 or TRBV6-3; D is possibly TRBD1 (5 bases). Germline loops: CDR1 MNHEY, CDR2 SVGEGT. CDR3 size: 14 residues. V was trimmed by 2 bases and J by 8 bases, leaving 15 bases between them. The CDR3, as DNA: TGTGCCAGCAGTTACCGGACACGAGCGGGCGGCTACACCTTC. It specifies CASSYRTRAGGYTF.

The chain carries TRBV12-3 or TRBV12-4 and TRBJ1-1; 8 positions agree with TRBD1. This CDR3 spans 15 amino acids. The trim removed 4 bases at V and 1 base at J, leaving 5 bases unmatched. The CDR3 here is CASSSQGARNTEAFF. The CDR3 DNA sequence: TGTGCCAGCAGTTCTCAGGGGGCGCGGAACACTGAAGCTTTCTTT.

The chain has TRBV7-2 and TRBJ1-5, with D possibly being TRBD1 (5 bases). V lost 1 base to trimming and J lost 5 bases, with 9 bases between them. This CDR3 comprises 14 residues. Germline values: CDR1 SGHTA, CDR2 FQGNSA. CDR3 DNA: TGTGCCAGCAGCTTAGGGGGGAGGGATCAGCCCCAGCATTTT. Protein sequence: CASSLGGRDQPQHF.

This clonotype was seen a few times. The rearrangement uses TRBV15 and TRBJ2-1; either TRBD1 or TRBD2 may supply D (5 bases each). The V and J ends lost 5 bases and 0 bases respectively, with 8 bases between them. The CDR3 totals 14 residues. Germline loops: CDR1 LNHNV, CDR2 YYDKDF (reference sequence). CDR3 nucleotides: TGTGCCACCAGCGGGGGAATCTCCTACAATGAGCAGTTCTTC. This sequence encodes CATSGGISYNEQFF.

This CDR3 reads CASSPGLAGRETQYF. The CDR3 DNA sequence: TGTGCCAGCTCACCTGGACTAGCGGGAAGGGAGACCCAGTACTTC. This sequence joins TRBV18 and TRBJ2-5; 12 bases are a match to TRBD2. V gave up 3 bases and J gave up 5 bases; unmatched junction bases: 4. The CDR3 covers 15 residues. Germline V gene lookup returns CDR1 KGHSH and CDR2 LQKENI.

This chain joins TRBV27 and TRBJ1-5, with no clear D. CDR3 length: 17 residues. V was shortened by 7 bases and J by 2 bases, with 21 bases between the two germline ends. Germline V gives CDR1 MNHEY, CDR2 SMNVEV (reference sequence). CDR3 DNA: TGTGCCAGCAACGTTGGGTCTGTTAAAATCGGCAATCAGCCCCAGCATTTT. This sequence encodes CASNVGSVKIGNQPQHF.

This clonotype was seen a few times. The chain has TRBV30 and TRBJ1-4; D is unclear. The V gene lost 3 bases and the J gene lost 0 bases, with 14 bases spanning the gap. The CDR3 totals 16 residues. Germline values: CDR1 GTSNPN, CDR2 SVGIG (reference sequence). This CDR3 is CAWSTGLPPTNEKLFF. The CDR3 coding sequence is TGTGCCTGGAGCACGGGTTTACCGCCAACTAATGAAAAACTGTTTTTT. Complete variable domain (other parts from reference TRBV30 and TRBJ1-4): SQTIHQWPATLVQPVGSPLSLECTVEGTSNPNLYWYRQAAGRGLQLLFYSVGIGQISSEVPQNLSASRPQDRQFILSSKKLLLSDSGFYLCAWSTGLPPTNEKLFFGSGTQLSVL.

This clonotype was seen more than once but under ten times. This rearrangement joins TRBV5-6 to TRBJ2-3; D is unclear. The germline CDR1 and CDR2 sequences are SGHDT and YYEEEE. The CDR3 has 12 amino acids. Deletions cut 2 bases from V and 2 bases from J, with 3 bases between. CDR3 amino acids: CASSFNTDTQYF. In DNA, the CDR3 is TGTGCCAGCAGCTTTAACACAGATACGCAGTATTTT. The complete variable domain, with remaining parts taken from reference TRBV5-6 and TRBJ2-3, reads DAGVTQSPTHLIKTRGQQVTLRCSPKSGHDTVSWYQQALGQGPQFIFQYYEEEERQRGNFPDRFSGHQFPNYSSELNVNALLLGDSALYLCASSFNTDTQYFGPGTRLTVL.

This clonotype was recorded a few times. This sequence joins TRBV19 and TRBJ1-5; D is ambiguous. CDR1 LNHDA and CDR2 SQIVND come from the germline V gene (reference sequence). The CDR3 extends over 15 amino acids. V was shortened by 9 bases and J by 4 bases, with 19 bases between the two germline ends. The CDR3: CASDSTRLSNQPQHF. As DNA, the CDR3 is TGTGCCAGCGACTCAACACGGCTGAGTAATCAGCCCCAGCATTTT.

This clonotype was seen a few times. The chain employs TRBV6-5 and TRBJ2-1, with 7 bases aligning to TRBD1. Germline CDR1 is MNHEY and CDR2 is SVGAGI. Germline trimming cut 5 bases from V and 3 bases from J; bases unmatched to any gene: 4. This CDR3 has 14 amino acids. The CDR3: CASSIGTDYNEQFF. CDR3 bases: TGTGCCAGCAGTATTGGGACAGACTACAATGAGCAGTTCTTC.

This chain joins TRBV19 and TRBJ1-1; the D gene is possibly TRBD1 (5 bases). Germline V gene data show CDR1 as LNHDA and CDR2 as SQIVND (reference sequence). V dropped 5 bases and J dropped 4 bases, with 11 bases sitting between them. The CDR3 consists of 13 residues. The CDR3 nucleotides read TGTGCCAGTAGTTTATCCGGGGGCACTGAAGCTTTCTTT. This sequence encodes CASSLSGGTEAFF.